These 25 T cell receptor beta chains share one sample of origin, sequenced in a study of CD8 T cells in ankylosing spondylitis (dated by TCRdb to 2017 to 2019). Library preparation employed 5' RACE. The sequencer listed for this sample is Illumina HiSeq 2500. In TCRdb, the public reads were trimmed at Q25 with fastp and aligned with MiXCR, with productive beta chains retained. Rows with one shared CDR3 protein collapse into an entry with the most common genes and DNA. A total of approximately 240,000 distinct CDR3 sequences appear in this sample, approximately 10% of them only once. The ten top clones hold 2.6% of the sample. The sample taken for sequencing was blood, either unsorted or a sorted T cell fraction (not recorded which). The receptor source for this set is a male donor with ankylosing spondylitis or in good health (not recorded which).

This clonotype has only one observation. The chain combines TRBV11-2 with TRBJ1-1, with a possible D match to TRBD1 (5 bases). The CDR3 spans 15 residues. V was pared by 0 bases and J by 1 base, with 9 bases between. In germline, CDR1 is SGHAT, CDR2 FQNNGV. Here the CDR3 reads CASSLEWQGNTEAFF. The DNA of the CDR3 is TGTGCCAGCAGCTTAGAGTGGCAGGGGAACACTGAAGCTTTCTTT.

A few counts support this clonotype. This chain joins TRBV5-1 and TRBJ2-7; maybe TRBD1 (5 bases). The CDR3 has 12 residues. Germline assignment: CDR1 SGHRS and CDR2 YFSETQ. V was pared by 4 bases and J by 6 bases, with 11 bases between. The CDR3 protein is CASSEGHLEQYF. As DNA, the CDR3 is TGCGCCAGCAGCGAAGGACACCTCGAGCAGTACTTC.

The genes are TRBV27 and TRBJ2-2; 7 bases are a match to TRBD1. This CDR3 contains 14 residues. V trimming: 7 bases; J trimming: 3 bases; junction bases outside the gene matches: 5. Germline assignment: CDR1 MNHEY and CDR2 SMNVEV (reference sequence). CDR3 in amino acids: CASIRQGYTGELFF. CDR3 in DNA: TGTGCCAGCATCCGACAGGGTTACACCGGGGAGCTGTTTTTT.

This clonotype was seen at least ten times. The gene calls are TRBV6-5 and TRBJ2-7; tentative D call: TRBD1 (6 bases). The V end lost 4 bases, the J end lost 0 bases, and 7 bases lay between the germline ends. Germline lookup yields CDR1 MNHEY and CDR2 SVGAGI. This CDR3 comprises 13 residues. The CDR3: CASSLGASYEQYF. CDR3 nucleotides: TGTGCCAGCAGTTTGGGGGCCTCCTACGAGCAGTACTTC.

Comment on this clonotype: A much larger clone sits a single nucleotide away, making a read error possible. DNA for the CDR3: TGTGCCAGCAACGCCTGGGGGGTAACTGAAGCTTTCTTT. Its translation: CASNAWGVTEAFF. The chain uses TRBV5-6 and TRBJ1-1; a possible D gene is TRBD1 (5 bases). CDR3 length: 13 residues. Germline lookup yields CDR1 SGHDT and CDR2 YYEEEE. V dropped 6 bases and J dropped 5 bases, with 14 bases sitting between them.

This clonotype was observed at least ten times. The chain uses TRBV12-3 or TRBV12-4 and TRBJ1-1; possibly TRBD1 for D (6 bases). There are 15 residues in the CDR3. Trimming removed 5 bases at V and 8 bases at J, with 21 bases between. CDR3 sequence reads: CASSPPAQGVPEAFF. The CDR3 nucleotides are TGTGCCAGCAGTCCCCCTGCACAGGGTGTCCCCGAAGCTTTCTTT.

There are many counts of this clonotype. The chain carries TRBV20-1 and TRBJ2-3; 12 bases are a match to TRBD1. The ends lost 5 bases at V and 6 bases at J; junction bases unmatched: 6. In germline, CDR1 is DFQATT, CDR2 SNEGSKA (reference sequence). The CDR3 consists of 14 residues. DNA of the CDR3: TGCAGTGCTGCCGGGACAGGGGGCGAGGATACGCAGTATTTT. Amino acids: CSAAGTGGEDTQYF.

The chain couples TRBV12-5 to TRBJ1-1; D ambiguous. The CDR3 has 14 amino acids. V gave up 0 bases and J gave up 0 bases, with 5 bases separating them. CDR1 LGHNT and CDR2 FRNRAP come from the germline V gene. CDR3 in DNA: TGTGCTAGTGGTTTGGTACCGGTGAACACTGAAGCTTTCTTT. Translation: CASGLVPVNTEAFF.

This clonotype came up a few times. This chain joins TRBV29-1 and TRBJ2-5; perhaps D is TRBD1 or TRBD2 (5 bases each). Trimming removed 8 bases at V and 3 bases at J, with 22 bases between. Germline-derived CDR1 and CDR2 are SQVTM and ANQGSEA. The CDR3 spans 15 residues. The CDR3 here is CSSLNVWGNEETQYF. In DNA, the CDR3 is TGCAGCTCACTGAACGTGTGGGGGAACGAAGAGACCCAGTACTTC.

This clonotype was detected ten times or more. This chain uses TRBV5-1 with TRBJ2-3, with TRBD2 identical over 7 bases. Germline V gene sequence: CDR1 SGHRS, CDR2 YFSETQ. The CDR3 has 16 amino acids. V was clipped by 3 bases and J by 2 bases; unmatched bases: 9. The CDR3 nucleotides read TGCGCCAGCAGCTACCGGGACGGGGACTACACAGATACGCAGTATTTT. This encodes CASSYRDGDYTDTQYF.

The CDR3 region is CASSLDRGYTTEAFF. CDR3 in DNA: TGTGCCAGCAGTTTGGACAGGGGTTACACTACCGAAGCTTTCTTT. The genes are TRBV12-3 or TRBV12-4 and TRBJ1-1; TRBD1 agrees at 9 bases. The CDR3 extends over 15 amino acids. Trimming removed 3 bases from V and 8 bases from J; junction bases left unmatched: 10.

This clonotype was picked up many times. J is TRBJ2-1 and V is TRBV27; D gene ambiguous. CDR3 size: 14 residues. With 2 bases removed from V and 0 bases from J, the gap between germline ends came to 5 bases. The V gene's germline CDR1 is MNHEY and CDR2 SMNVEV (reference sequence). The CDR3: CASSLISSYNEQFF. The CDR3 region has the DNA TGTGCCAGCAGTTTAATTAGCTCCTACAATGAGCAGTTCTTC.

Many counts were recorded for this clonotype. V usage is TRBV11-2 and J usage is TRBJ1-2; no definite D call. Trimming shortened V by 1 base and J by 2 bases, and 5 bases separated the two germline ends. The CDR3 runs to 13 residues. CDR1 and CDR2 from the germline V gene are SGHAT and FQNNGV. The CDR3 nucleotides are TGTGCCAGCAGCTTAGCCGTCAACTATGGCTACACCTTC. It codes for CASSLAVNYGYTF.

The chain has TRBV18 and TRBJ1-4, with 7 bases identical to TRBD1. Looked up from germline, CDR1 is KGHSH and CDR2 is LQKENI. The V segment lost 8 bases and the J segment 5 bases; nucleotides outside the gene matches: 5. This CDR3 contains 13 residues. This chain's CDR3 is CASGDSLNEKLFF. CDR3 in DNA: TGTGCCAGCGGGGACAGCCTGAATGAAAAACTGTTTTTT.

The chain employs TRBV20-1 and TRBJ1-5; 7 bases are a match to TRBD1. This CDR3 has 15 amino acids. CDR1 is DFQATT, CDR2 SNEGSKA, per germline (reference sequence). V shed 6 bases and J 7 bases; nucleotides not matched to a gene: 15. The CDR3 protein is CSAYSYGTVKQPQHF. Here the CDR3 DNA reads TGCAGTGCCTACAGTTACGGGACAGTTAAGCAGCCCCAGCATTTT.

In its sample, this clonotype was seen many times. The J gene is TRBJ2-5, the V gene TRBV11-1; no reliable D call. The V end lost 1 base, the J end lost 2 bases, and 8 bases lay between the germline ends. The CDR3 length is 14 residues. The V gene's germline CDR1 is SGHAT and CDR2 FQDESV (reference sequence). The CDR3 is CASSLGTFQETQYF. Here the CDR3 DNA reads TGTGCCAGCAGCTTAGGGACGTTTCAAGAGACCCAGTACTTC.

This clonotype was seen a few times. This chain links TRBV30 with TRBJ2-5; 7 positions agree with TRBD2. The CDR3 runs to 17 residues. Per germline, CDR1 GTSNPN and CDR2 SVGIG (reference sequence). The trim removed 0 bases at V and 1 base at J, leaving 11 bases unmatched. The CDR3 bases are TGTGCCTGGAGTGTACGGTCTAGCGGAGGCACCCAAGAGACCCAGTACTTC. Translated, it gives CAWSVRSSGGTQETQYF.

This clonotype has a count of ten or more. The chain links TRBV6-1 to TRBJ2-3, with 7 nucleotides matching TRBD2. This CDR3 has 14 amino acids. Germline CDR1 MNHNS, CDR2 SASEGT. V was pared by 4 bases and J by 1 base, with 2 bases of the junction left unmatched. CDR3 residues: CASSALAGTDTQYF. The CDR3 DNA reads TGTGCCAGCAGTGCCCTAGCGGGCACAGATACGCAGTATTTT.

As DNA, the CDR3 is TGCAGCGTTCATCCCCCCTTTATTGAGGGGGGCTACACCTTC. It yields the protein CSVHPPFIEGGYTF. The chain uses TRBV29-1 and TRBJ1-2; D is perhaps TRBD1 (5 bases). V lost 5 bases to trimming and J lost 8 bases, with 21 bases between them. Germline V CDR1 and CDR2: SQVTM, ANQGSEA. The CDR3 length is 14 residues.

In this sample, this clonotype turned up many times. V and J are TRBV7-2 and TRBJ1-1; 10 positions agree with TRBD1. The CDR3 runs to 15 residues. The J segment lost 0 bases and the V segment lost 5 bases, leaving 3 bases of the junction unmatched. CDR1 is SGHTA and CDR2 is FQGNSA in the germline V gene. CDR3 sequence: CASSRQGAVNTEAFF. In DNA form, the CDR3 reads TGTGCCAGCAGCCGACAGGGGGCGGTGAACACTGAAGCTTTCTTT.

J is TRBJ2-5 and V is TRBV30; TRBD2 matches at 7 bases. From germline, CDR1 is GTSNPN and CDR2 SVGIG (reference sequence). The length of the CDR3 is 15 residues. The trim removed 0 bases at V and 5 bases at J, leaving 9 bases unmatched. The CDR3 sequence: CAWSVRSGLGETQYF. DNA for the CDR3: TGTGCCTGGAGTGTACGGAGTGGACTAGGGGAGACCCAGTACTTC. Full variable domain (outside the CDR3, taken from reference TRBV30 and TRBJ2-5): SQTIHQWPATLVQPVGSPLSLECTVEGTSNPNLYWYRQAAGRGLQLLFYSVGIGQISSEVPQNLSASRPQDRQFILSSKKLLLSDSGFYLCAWSVRSGLGETQYFGPGTRLLVL.

V usage is TRBV13 and J usage is TRBJ1-1, with TRBD1 matching over 7 bases. V was clipped by 2 bases and J by 0 bases; unmatched bases: 6. Per germline, CDR1 PRHDT and CDR2 FYEKMQ (reference sequence). The CDR3 runs to 16 residues. DNA of the CDR3: TGTGCCAGCAGCTTACCGACAGGGCATATGAACACTGAAGCTTTCTTT. This translates into CASSLPTGHMNTEAFF.

Many counts were recorded for this clonotype. The chain has TRBV20-1 and TRBJ2-2, with 9 positions matching TRBD1. The CDR3 sequence is 16 residues long. The J segment lost 5 bases and the V segment lost 5 bases, leaving 12 bases of the junction unmatched. The germline CDR1 and CDR2 sequences are DFQATT and SNEGSKA (reference sequence). This CDR3 is CSAYPGTGPLTGELFF. DNA of the CDR3: TGCAGTGCTTATCCCGGGACAGGGCCCCTTACCGGGGAGCTGTTTTTT.

The sample holds many counts of this clonotype. The CDR3 region is CASSFKGNEQFF. The CDR3 region has the DNA TGTGCCAGCAGTTTTAAGGGGAATGAGCAGTTCTTC. This chain connects TRBV12-3 or TRBV12-4 to TRBJ2-1, with TRBD1 as a possible D gene (5 bases). V was pared by 3 bases and J by 7 bases, with 7 bases between. The CDR3 has 12 residues.

This clonotype came up many times. The J gene is TRBJ2-7, the V gene TRBV2; D is tentatively TRBD1 or TRBD2 (6 bases each). Germline loops: CDR1 SNHLY, CDR2 FYNNEI. The CDR3 contains 15 residues. With 8 bases removed from V and 5 bases from J, the gap between germline ends came to 22 bases. CDR3 nucleotide sequence: TGTGCCAGCCGTGGGGGGCTGACAGACGGCCACGAGCAGTACTTC. This translates into CASRGGLTDGHEQYF.